These 2 T cell receptor beta chains came from one sample sequenced in a study of T-cell memory formation after mild COVID-19. TCRdb reprocessed the 5' RACE reads via MiXCR and lists one record per CDR3 protein. The sample contains fewer than 200,000 distinct CDR3 sequences, roughly 23% of which appear only once. Source material: PBMCs or a T cell subset sorted from them (not recorded which). The receptor set was obtained from an adult woman who had mild COVID-19 (a few samples of this study predate the infection). Cell type and time point are not known.

V gene TRBV4-1 combines with J gene TRBJ1-5, with D unresolved. The CDR3 spans 13 residues. Trimming shortened V by 4 bases and J by 5 bases, and 9 bases separated the two germline ends. The germline V gene has CDR1 MGHRA and CDR2 YSYEKL. The CDR3 loop reads CASSLGEDQPQHF. CDR3 coding DNA: TGCGCCAGCAGCCTTGGGGAGGATCAGCCCCAGCATTTT.

J is TRBJ2-6 and V is TRBV23-1; 12 bases map to TRBD1. TRBV23-1 carries the ORF label, with uncertain function. The CDR3 has 18 amino acids. V shed 8 bases and J 2 bases; nucleotides not matched to a gene: 10. The CDR3 protein is CASGFSGQGAPGANVLTF. Here the CDR3 DNA reads TGCGCCAGCGGGTTTTCGGGACAGGGGGCGCCTGGGGCCAACGTCCTGACTTTC.